The entry below gives a single TCR beta chain sequence along with its context. This clonotype was counted between two and nine times. What this receptor recognizes is not known. The input lacks base qualities; no much larger clone sits a single base away. This entry comes from a study of T cells in Graves' hyperthyroidism and ophthalmopathy (dated by TCRdb to between 2018 and 2020). Regarding the complete study: Peripheral blood was collected at initial diagnosis, before any treatment. To identify distinguishing TCR V-J signatures, a discovery cohort of 100 patients was used, comprising 43 with Graves' ophthalmopathy and approximately 58 with stable Graves' hyperthyroidism. Whether ophthalmopathy could be predicted prospectively was tested in an independent validation cohort made up of 18 to 20 hyperthyroidism patients plus 17 patients who later progressed to ophthalmopathy. The 90 to 100 discovery patients were randomly divided into training and test sets at a 7:3 ratio. In about 6 Graves' hyperthyroidism patients, the study also compared T-cell repertoires from thyroid tissue with T-cell repertoires from blood. Once sampling was done, hyperthyroidism patients were given methimazole at a starting dose of 30 mg daily, whereas ophthalmopathy patients were given high-dose intravenous methylprednisolone. TCR Vbeta CDR3 sequencing of 135 peripheral blood samples (fewer than 45 ophthalmopathy, about 80 hyperthyroidism and around 17 progressor patients) is reported in the paper.

The TCR beta CDR3 regions were amplified from the RNA transcripts. The first round of RT-PCR for the TCR CDR3 was performed with the HTBI primer set and the Qiagen OneStep RT-PCR kit. Libraries were constructed in a second round of multiplex PCR, after which size selection and purification were performed. Paired-end sequencing of the libraries was performed with 100 bp reads on an Illumina HiSeq2000. From the authors' description of their analysis: SOAPnuke was used to process the raw data, throwing out any read that contained adapters or uncalled bases, had a mean Phred below 15, or lacked an exact constant-primer or identifier match. COPE v1.2.5 was used to merge high-quality paired reads, and clonotypes were defined as unique nucleotide sequences. MiTCR v1.1 was used to align clonotypes to the IMGT TRBV, TRBD and TRBJ reference segments. Analysis was restricted to V-J combinations with a frequency above 0.0001, which covered 99.2% of repertoires. A TCS score was defined as the ratio between F50 (clonal expansion) and ExV (chaos), using BLOSUM62-based TCRdist between CDR3 peptides within each V-J. Welch's t-statistics and random forest reduced fewer than 600 V-J features to 10 to 15, which were used in a naive Bayes classifier (R e1071). TCRdb's own reprocessing of the public reads used fastp at Q25 and MiXCR and kept productive beta chains. Records with the same CDR3 protein are collapsed into one entry carrying the most frequent genes and DNA. The V and J calls here are based on TCRdb, not the publication. The sample contains a few hundred thousand distinct CDR3 sequences, approximately 15% of them found a single time. The ten biggest clones cover 20% to 25% of the sample.

What the study reported, not specific to this receptor: During validation, the model predicted progression to ophthalmopathy a median of around 7 months ahead of onset, with just under 71% sensitivity and 72% to 80% specificity. A model built on a 13 V-J signature distinguished ophthalmopathy from stable hyperthyroidism, reaching 87.88% sensitivity and under 84% specificity in cross-validation and 80%/75% in testing. Most expanded thyroid clonotypes (frequency above 0.001) were also found in blood, which suggests that blood repertoires may mirror thyroid immune responses. No statistical method was used to set the sample size in advance, and investigators knew the group allocation.

Hyperthyroidism patients were newly diagnosed, with disease duration under 2 months, and aged 18 to 65 years. Any patient with an uncontrolled infection, another autoimmune disease, pregnancy or lactation was excluded. Diagnoses relied on clinical symptoms, serum thyroxine and TRAb, thyroid ultrasound and orbital computed tomography. Blood from progressor patients was drawn when they were first diagnosed with hyperthyroidism, before any ophthalmopathy symptoms appeared. Ficoll-Paque density gradient centrifugation was used to isolate PBMCs from 10 ml of fresh peripheral blood. Progressor patients were first diagnosed with Graves' hyperthyroidism and then developed ophthalmopathy during follow-up. Trizol reagent was used to extract total RNA, and RNA quality was then checked on an Agilent 2100 Bioanalyzer. This clonotype was obtained from a man aged 25-40 years with Graves' hyperthyroidism that later progressed to Graves' ophthalmopathy. Sequenced input: blood.

The CDR3 reads CASSFRADSYEQYF. The DNA reads as follows: TGTGCCAGCAGTTTCAGGGCTGACTCCTACGAGCAGTACTTC. The sequence links TRBV28 to TRBJ2-7, and TRBD1 may be the D gene, going by 5 matching bases. Trimming takes 3 bases from V and 0 bases from J, and the germline ends sit 9 bases apart. CDR1 and CDR2 are drawn from the germline V gene: MDHEN, SYDVKM. The CDR3 covers 14 residues, taking in both the cysteine and the phenylalanine. Just CDR3 DNA is preserved here, 42 bases in frame from base 1.